This TCR beta chain is drawn from a study of T cell repertoires in cytomegalovirus infection (dated by TCRdb to between 2018 and 2021). With regard to the full study: Alongside well-studied HLA-B-restricted epitopes, the peptide stimulations were aimed at recently identified HLA-C-restricted CMV epitopes, whose presentation resists viral immunomodulation. The HLA type of each donor mattered for the analysis, because public TCR beta signatures pointed to carriage of CMV infection along with the matching HLA type. The paper's findings and limits, for the study overall: In the ex vivo response, HLA-C-restricted CMV-specific TCR beta clonotypes were dominant, and in two of eight donors the single most frequent clonotype came from this HLA-C-restricted group. Carriers of CMV infection plus the relevant HLA type were discriminated by the cumulative frequency of public TCR beta family members in the study cohort and in an independent approximately 400-donor cohort.

Concerning this clonotype itself: Its specific antigen is unknown. Mismatch with germline at one junction end may stem from a read error.

The CDR3 measures 17 amino acids from cysteine to phenylalanine. The retained sequence is limited to the CDR3, 51 bases, with the frame set at the first base. The germline V gene (reference sequence) sets CDR1 to SEHNR and CDR2 to FQNEAQ. The sample's treatment or condition label, decoded: in vitro stimulation with specific CMV peptide epitopes to enrich CMV-specific T cells. Sequenced using an Illumina HiSeq 1500. TCRdb reanalyzed the raw reads on its own, using fastp at Q25 for trimming and MiXCR for clone calling, and kept in-frame beta chains. Identical CDR3 protein sequences are pooled into one entry, listed with their most common genes and DNA. This sample is represented by 800,000 to 950,000 distinct CDR3 sequences; less than 35% of them were singletons. The ten most abundant clones make up 9.5% to 15% of the sample.

The origin of this receptor is a human donor in good health (CMV status not recorded). Some clones in this sample may be carry-over from other donors' samples. The specimen was cultured CD8+ T cells from PBMCs, collected from culture after CMV antigen stimulation. The sequence is built from TRBV7-9 and TRBJ1-3; the D gene remains uncertain. This receptor has the CDR3 CDSSPTALRTSGNTIYF. At the DNA level, the sequence is TGTGACAGCAGCCCTACCGCCTTGAGAACCTCTGGAAACACCATATATTTT.